Listed below are T cell receptor beta chains from one sample, sequenced in a study of post-analysis software for immune sequencing data. From the PCR reads, TCRdb called clonotypes with MiXCR, one entry per CDR3 protein. This sample carries approximately 350,000 distinct CDR3 sequences, about a third of them seen once, and the ten largest clones take roughly 13%. Sequenced material: blood. The receptor set was obtained from a girl aged 5-17 years with multiple sclerosis. Both conserved end residues are part of each CDR3. Each record gives: J gene, CDR3 length, clone size, V gene, D gene, CDR3 protein, CDR3 DNA. A D gene is named only where the DNA matches it firmly. Size values are once, few and many counts, or a class for expanded clones, and some rows have none.

j_call: TRBJ1-4; cdr3_length: 17; clone_size: few; v_call: TRBV7-2; d_call: .; cdr3_aa: CASSGSRVRGTNEKLFF; cdr3_nt: TGTGCCAGCAGCGGAAGCAGGGTCCGGGGAACTAATGAAAAACTGTTTTTT
j_call: TRBJ2-7; cdr3_length: 14; clone_size: .; v_call: TRBV4-2; d_call: .; cdr3_aa: CASSQGGSRDEQYF; cdr3_nt: TGTGCCAGCAGCCAAGGGGGATCGAGAGACGAGCAGTACTTC
j_call: TRBJ2-5; cdr3_length: 14; clone_size: .; v_call: TRBV5-6; d_call: .; cdr3_aa: CASSLADAWETQYF; cdr3_nt: TGTGCCAGCAGCTTAGCGGACGCTTGGGAGACCCAGTACTTC
j_call: TRBJ2-1; cdr3_length: 16; clone_size: few; v_call: TRBV5-1; d_call: TRBD2; cdr3_aa: CASSWSASGPYNEQFF; cdr3_nt: TGCGCCAGCAGCTGGTCAGCTAGCGGTCCCTACAATGAGCAGTTCTTC
j_call: TRBJ2-7; cdr3_length: 15; clone_size: .; v_call: TRBV25-1; d_call: TRBD1; cdr3_aa: CASSVTGATSYEQYF; cdr3_nt: TGTGCCAGCAGTGTAACAGGGGCCACCTCCTACGAGCAGTACTTC
j_call: TRBJ1-2; cdr3_length: 13; clone_size: .; v_call: TRBV20-1; d_call: .; cdr3_aa: CSARDPGYYGYTF; cdr3_nt: TGCAGTGCTAGAGACCCAGGGTACTATGGCTACACCTTC
j_call: TRBJ2-4; cdr3_length: 15; clone_size: few; v_call: TRBV2; d_call: TRBD1; cdr3_aa: CASSPSGTGKNIQYF; cdr3_nt: TGTGCCAGCAGTCCTTCCGGGACAGGGAAAAACATTCAGTACTTC
j_call: TRBJ2-7; cdr3_length: 14; clone_size: .; v_call: TRBV20-1; d_call: TRBD1; cdr3_aa: CSARQPGQAYEQYF; cdr3_nt: TGCAGTGCTAGGCAACCTGGACAGGCCTACGAGCAGTACTTC
j_call: TRBJ1-5; cdr3_length: 13; clone_size: .; v_call: TRBV5-1; d_call: .; cdr3_aa: CASSWEGGQPQHF; cdr3_nt: TGCGCCAGCAGCTGGGAGGGGGGTCAGCCCCAGCATTTT
j_call: TRBJ2-7; cdr3_length: 14; clone_size: few; v_call: TRBV9; d_call: TRBD1; cdr3_aa: CASSVGGQNSFLYF; cdr3_nt: TGTGCCAGCAGCGTAGGGGGACAGAATTCGTTCTTGTACTTC
j_call: TRBJ2-2; cdr3_length: 20; clone_size: .; v_call: TRBV12-3/TRBV12-4; d_call: TRBD2; cdr3_aa: CASSLGFVSGGLTDTGELFF; cdr3_nt: TGTGCCAGCAGTTTAGGTTTCGTTAGCGGGGGCCTTACAGACACCGGGGAGCTGTTTTTT
j_call: TRBJ2-2; cdr3_length: 13; clone_size: .; v_call: TRBV27; d_call: .; cdr3_aa: CASSFVDTGGLFF; cdr3_nt: TGTGCCAGCAGTTTTGTTGACACCGGGGGGCTGTTTTTT
j_call: TRBJ2-7; cdr3_length: 15; clone_size: few; v_call: TRBV10-2; d_call: TRBD1; cdr3_aa: CASSDPGTGTYEQYF; cdr3_nt: TGCGCCAGCAGTGACCCCGGGACAGGGACCTACGAGCAGTACTTC
j_call: TRBJ2-7; cdr3_length: 15; clone_size: few; v_call: TRBV7-2; d_call: .; cdr3_aa: CASSLLFSRGNEQYF; cdr3_nt: TGTGCCAGCAGCTTACTTTTCTCCAGGGGCAACGAGCAGTACTTC
j_call: TRBJ2-6; cdr3_length: 17; clone_size: many; v_call: TRBV4-1; d_call: .; cdr3_aa: CASSQEKGVAGANVLTF; cdr3_nt: TGCGCCAGCAGCCAAGAGAAGGGGGTGGCTGGGGCCAACGTCCTGACTTTC
j_call: TRBJ2-1; cdr3_length: 13; clone_size: .; v_call: TRBV12-3/TRBV12-4; d_call: .; cdr3_aa: CASTNLAAHEQFF; cdr3_nt: TGTGCCAGCACGAACTTAGCAGCCCATGAGCAGTTCTTC
j_call: TRBJ1-3; cdr3_length: 18; clone_size: .; v_call: TRBV29-1; d_call: TRBD1; cdr3_aa: CSVGGQGGLSSSGNTIYF; cdr3_nt: TGCAGCGTCGGGGGACAGGGGGGATTATCCTCCTCTGGAAACACCATATATTTT
j_call: TRBJ2-3; cdr3_length: 12; clone_size: .; v_call: TRBV27; d_call: .; cdr3_aa: CATRTRGDTQYF; cdr3_nt: TGTGCCACCCGGACAAGAGGGGATACGCAGTATTTT
j_call: TRBJ2-5; cdr3_length: 14; clone_size: .; v_call: TRBV12-3/TRBV12-4; d_call: .; cdr3_aa: CASSPRDPRETQYF; cdr3_nt: TGTGCCAGCAGCCCCCGGGACCCCCGAGAGACCCAGTACTTC
j_call: TRBJ2-3; cdr3_length: 13; clone_size: many; v_call: TRBV20-1; d_call: TRBD1; cdr3_aa: CSAPGQGADTQYF; cdr3_nt: TGCAGTGCTCCCGGACAGGGGGCAGATACGCAGTATTTT
j_call: TRBJ2-1; cdr3_length: 15; clone_size: .; v_call: TRBV15; d_call: .; cdr3_aa: CATSRPQVSYNEQFF; cdr3_nt: TGTGCCACCAGCAGACCACAGGTATCCTACAATGAGCAGTTCTTC
j_call: TRBJ2-1; cdr3_length: 14; clone_size: many; v_call: TRBV29-1; d_call: TRBD2; cdr3_aa: CSVGRDYSYNEQFF; cdr3_nt: TGCAGCGTTGGGCGGGACTACTCCTACAATGAGCAGTTCTTC
j_call: TRBJ1-1; cdr3_length: 13; clone_size: .; v_call: TRBV5-6; d_call: .; cdr3_aa: CASSLRLVTEAFF; cdr3_nt: TGTGCCAGCAGCTTGCGGTTGGTCACTGAAGCTTTCTTT